This TCR beta chain was sequenced in a study of CD8 T cell repertoires and HIV-1 epitope variants. Points from the study as a whole: No clonotypes responded to the TAALDMSHF plasma variant; about five recognized KF9, one HW9.

The CDR3 is 11 residues long. Trimming took off 2 bases at V and 7 bases at J, with 8 bases between the two ends. Looked up from germline, CDR1 is GTSNPN and CDR2 is SVGIG (reference sequence). Sequencing was performed with immunoSEQ multiplex PCR; in TCRdb, only in-frame clones are kept and a portion is missing. The sample has more than 85,000 clones; roughly 80% are singletons. On this clone: The antigen remains undetermined.

The clonotype originates from a male donor with HIV. Sequenced material: uncultured baseline CD8+ T cells from peripheral blood mononuclear cells (PBMCs). This chain joins TRBV30 and TRBJ1-2; TRBD1 is a possible D gene (6 bases). Here the CDR3 reads CAWSRGGGYTF. The DNA for the CDR3 is TGTGCCTGGAGTAGAGGGGGTGGCTACACCTTC. The variable domain in full, with the rest retrieved from reference TRBV30 and TRBJ1-2, is SQTIHQWPATLVQPVGSPLSLECTVEGTSNPNLYWYRQAAGRGLQLLFYSVGIGQISSEVPQNLSASRPQDRQFILSSKKLLLSDSGFYLCAWSRGGGYTFGSGTRLTVV.